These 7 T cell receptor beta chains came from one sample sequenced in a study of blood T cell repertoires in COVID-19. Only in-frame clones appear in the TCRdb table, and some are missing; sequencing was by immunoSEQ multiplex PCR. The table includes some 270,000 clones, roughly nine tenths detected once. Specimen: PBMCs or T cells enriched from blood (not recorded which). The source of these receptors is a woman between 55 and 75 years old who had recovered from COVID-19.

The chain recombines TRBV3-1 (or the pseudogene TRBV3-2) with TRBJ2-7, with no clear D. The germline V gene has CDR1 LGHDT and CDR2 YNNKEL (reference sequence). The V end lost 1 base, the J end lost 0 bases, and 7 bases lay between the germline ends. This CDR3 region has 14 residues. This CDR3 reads CASSQVSSSYEQYF. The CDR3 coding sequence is TGTGCCAGCAGCCAAGTGTCTAGCTCCTACGAGCAGTACTTC.

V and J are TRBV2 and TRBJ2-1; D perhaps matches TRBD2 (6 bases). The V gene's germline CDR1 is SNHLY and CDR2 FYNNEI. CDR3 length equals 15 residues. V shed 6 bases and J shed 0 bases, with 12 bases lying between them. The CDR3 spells CASSASGGSYNEQFF. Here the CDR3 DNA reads TGTGCCAGCAGCGCATCCGGGGGCTCCTACAATGAGCAGTTCTTC.

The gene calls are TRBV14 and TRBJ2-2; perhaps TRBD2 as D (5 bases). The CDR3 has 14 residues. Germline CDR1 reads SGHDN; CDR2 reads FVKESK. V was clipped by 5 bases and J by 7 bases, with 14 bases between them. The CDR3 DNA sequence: TGTGCCAGCAGCTTCACGACCAGCGGCGGGGAGCTGTTTTTT. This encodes CASSFTTSGGELFF.

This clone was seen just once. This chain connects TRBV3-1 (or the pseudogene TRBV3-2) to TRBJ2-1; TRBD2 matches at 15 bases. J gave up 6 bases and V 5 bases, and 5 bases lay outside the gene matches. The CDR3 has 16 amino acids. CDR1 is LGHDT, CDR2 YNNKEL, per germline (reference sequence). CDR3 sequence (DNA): TGTGCCAGCAGCGGGGGACTAGCGGGAGGTCCCAATGAGCAGTTCTTC. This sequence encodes CASSGGLAGGPNEQFF.

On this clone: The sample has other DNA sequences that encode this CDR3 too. In DNA, the CDR3 is TGCAGCGTTGAGGGGGGGGGATCCACAGATACGCAGTATTTT. Protein sequence: CSVEGGGSTDTQYF. This chain uses TRBV29-1 with TRBJ2-3, with 7 bases fitting TRBD2. Germline lookup yields CDR1 SQVTM and CDR2 ANQGSEA. This CDR3 is built from 14 residues. Losses at the gene ends were 3 bases for V and 2 bases for J; bases not matched to a gene: 5.

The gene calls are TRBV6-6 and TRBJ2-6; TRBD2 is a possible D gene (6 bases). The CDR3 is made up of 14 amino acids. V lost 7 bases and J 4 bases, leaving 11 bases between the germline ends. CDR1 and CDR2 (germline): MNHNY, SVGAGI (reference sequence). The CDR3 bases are TGTGCCAGCACAGGAGGGGCCGGGGCCAACGTCCTGACTTTC. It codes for CASTGGAGANVLTF.

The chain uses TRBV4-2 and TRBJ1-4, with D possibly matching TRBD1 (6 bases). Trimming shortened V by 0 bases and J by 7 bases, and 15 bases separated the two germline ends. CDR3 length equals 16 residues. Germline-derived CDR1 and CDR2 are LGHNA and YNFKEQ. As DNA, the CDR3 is TGTGCCAGCAGCCAAGATGGTAGGGGGACGAGTGAAAAACTGTTTTTT. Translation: CASSQDGRGTSEKLFF.